This entry lists 20 T cell receptor beta chains sequenced from one sample in a study of shared clonotypes between healthy human individuals. Generated by immunoSEQ multiplex PCR, the TCRdb table keeps only in-frame clones and is missing some. The sample lists some 490,000 clones, around 85% occurring once. The sequenced sample was PBMCs. All receptors come from a woman aged 40 to 50 in good health. Some clones in this sample may be carry-over from other donors' samples.

The rearrangement uses TRBV9 and TRBJ2-1; TRBD2 is a possible D gene (6 bases). Germline CDR1 is SGDLS and CDR2 is YYNGEE. V lost 4 bases, J lost 0 bases, and 14 bases lay in between. CDR3 size: 16 residues. Written as DNA, the CDR3 is TGTGCCAGCAGCCCAAAGCGGGTGAGCTCCTACAATGAGCAGTTCTTC. This codes for CASSPKRVSSYNEQFF. Full variable domain (missing parts from reference TRBV9 and TRBJ2-1): DSGVTQTPKHLITATGQRVTLRCSPRSGDLSVYWYQQSLDQGLQFLIQYYNGEERAKGNILERFSAQQFPDLHSELNLSSLELGDSALYFCASSPKRVSSYNEQFFGPGTRLTVL.

The chain combines TRBV5-8 with TRBJ1-3, with D possibly matching TRBD1 (6 bases). Germline V CDR1 and CDR2: SGHTS, YDEGEE. The CDR3 spans 15 residues. The germline V and J ends were trimmed by 4 bases and 0 bases, with 11 bases remaining between them. CDR3 amino acids: CASSRGTNSGNTIYF. The CDR3 DNA reads as TGTGCCAGCAGCCGGGGGACAAACTCTGGAAACACCATATATTTT. The whole variable domain, filled in from reference TRBV5-8 and TRBJ1-3, reads EAGVTQSPTHLIKTRGQQATLRCSPISGHTSVYWYQQALGLGLQFLLWYDEGEERNRGNFPPRFSGRQFPNYSSELNVNALELEDSALYLCASSRGTNSGNTIYFGEGSWLTVV.

The chain recombines TRBV28 with TRBJ2-5, with 9 positions matching TRBD2. The CDR3 runs to 18 residues. The germline V gene encodes CDR1 MDHEN and CDR2 SYDVKM. Unmatched junction bases numbered 14, after V lost 5 bases and J lost 1 base. The CDR3 bases are TGTGCCAGCAGTCCCCACCGGGCTAGCGGGGAGGGCCAAGAGACCCAGTACTTC. Its translation is CASSPHRASGEGQETQYF.

The rearrangement links TRBV2 to TRBJ2-1; D is perhaps TRBD2 (6 bases). Trimming took 8 bases from V and 4 from J, leaving 12 bases between them. The CDR3 is made up of 13 amino acids. Germline V gene sequence: CDR1 SNHLY, CDR2 FYNNEI. The CDR3 here is CASFHAGYNEQFF. CDR3 DNA: TGTGCCAGCTTTCACGCGGGGTACAATGAGCAGTTCTTC.

The gene calls are TRBV4-1 and TRBJ2-1; tentative D call: TRBD2 (7 bases). V lost 3 bases and J lost 4, with 16 bases in between. Germline V gene data show CDR1 as MGHRA and CDR2 as YSYEKL. There are 16 residues in the CDR3. The chain's CDR3 is CASSQATGTKYNEQFF. CDR3 in DNA: TGCGCCAGCAGCCAGGCTACAGGGACTAAATACAATGAGCAGTTCTTC.

Details on this clone: A read error is the likely source, as a far larger clone sits one nucleotide away. V gene TRBV30 combines with J gene TRBJ1-5; 8 positions match TRBD1. The CDR3 totals 12 residues. Germline values: CDR1 GTSNPN, CDR2 SVGIG (reference sequence). CDR3 sequence (DNA): TGTACCTGGAGTCCCGGGACAGGCCCAGAGCATTTT. Protein sequence: CTWSPGTGPEHF.

CDR3 nucleotide sequence: TGTGCCAGCAGCTTGTTCTCCGGGGGAAGCAATGAGCAGTTCTTC. Its translation is CASSLFSGGSNEQFF. The chain is built from TRBV5-4 and TRBJ2-1, with D perhaps matching TRBD2 (6 bases). The CDR3 runs to 15 residues. Per germline, CDR1 SGHNT and CDR2 YYREEE (reference sequence). V lost 1 base, J lost 6 bases, and 14 bases lay in between.

Notes on this clone: At the DNA level, this CDR3 is encoded by other sequences in the same sample as well. This rearrangement joins TRBV18 to TRBJ1-1, with D possibly matching TRBD1 (5 bases). The ends were cut back, 3 bases at V and 1 base at J, with 12 bases in the middle. The CDR3 totals 15 residues. Per germline, CDR1 KGHSH and CDR2 LQKENI. CDR3 sequence (DNA): TGTGCCAGCTCACCTCAGGGAGTTGGGAACACTGAAGCTTTCTTT. Protein product: CASSPQGVGNTEAFF.

This chain connects TRBV6-5 to TRBJ2-2; D unresolved. This CDR3 has 14 amino acids. V was shortened by 4 bases and J by 2 bases, with 8 bases between the two germline ends. The germline V gene has CDR1 MNHEY and CDR2 SVGAGI. The CDR3 DNA sequence: TGTGCCAGCAGTTTTGTCAGAAACACCGGGGAGCTGTTTTTT. It translates to CASSFVRNTGELFF.

The chain combines TRBV7-9 with TRBJ2-1, with D possibly being TRBD2 (5 bases). The length of the CDR3 is 14 residues. Germline loops: CDR1 SEHNR, CDR2 FQNEAQ (reference sequence). V was trimmed by 5 bases and J by 1 base, leaving 9 bases between them. CDR3 region: CASSAWTSYNEQFF. The CDR3 region has the DNA TGTGCCAGCAGCGCGTGGACTTCCTACAATGAGCAGTTCTTC.

With respect to this clone: This may be a read error, as it is one base from a much larger clone. The chain uses TRBV30 and TRBJ2-1; 8 bases align to TRBD2. Germline loops: CDR1 GTSNPN, CDR2 SVGIG (reference sequence). The CDR3 totals 14 residues. CDR3 DNA: TGTGCCTGGACGGGGGGGAGTTACTACAGTGAGCAGTTCTTC. Residues: CAWTGGSYYSEQFF.

This chain connects TRBV7-2 to TRBJ2-7; D possibly corresponds to TRBD2 (5 bases). This CDR3 has 14 residues. Germline assignment: CDR1 SGHTA and CDR2 FQGNSA. Trimming left V 5 bases short and J 3 bases short, with 14 bases between. CDR3 nucleotides: TGTGCCAGCAGCACCGAGGGCTCCTACTACGAGCAGTACTTC. It specifies CASSTEGSYYEQYF.

This sequence joins TRBV28 and TRBJ1-2; D is unresolved. This CDR3 has 13 amino acids. CDR1 is MDHEN and CDR2 is SYDVKM in the germline V gene. The V end lost 8 bases, the J end lost 5 bases, and 15 bases lay between the germline ends. For the CDR3, the DNA is TGTGCCAGCGAATGGTACCAACCTTATGGCTACACCTTC. Translation: CASEWYQPYGYTF.

A note on this clone: This CDR3 is also generated by other DNA sequences in the sample. The chain links TRBV30 to TRBJ1-2; D gene uncertain. Trimming stripped 1 base from V and 1 base from J, with 4 bases between. This CDR3 contains 12 residues. The germline V gene encodes CDR1 GTSNPN and CDR2 SVGIG (reference sequence). The chain's CDR3 is CAWSGSNYGYTF. The CDR3 DNA follows: TGTGCCTGGAGTGGGAGTAACTATGGCTACACCTTC. The whole variable domain, filled in from reference TRBV30 and TRBJ1-2, reads SQTIHQWPATLVQPVGSPLSLECTVEGTSNPNLYWYRQAAGRGLQLLFYSVGIGQISSEVPQNLSASRPQDRQFILSSKKLLLSDSGFYLCAWSGSNYGYTFGSGTRLTVV.

V usage is TRBV27 and J usage is TRBJ2-4, with 7 bases lining up with TRBD1. CDR3 size: 14 residues. Germline CDR1 and CDR2: MNHEY and SMNVEV (reference sequence). J was trimmed by 1 base and V by 8 bases; bases with no gene match: 5. In nucleotides, the CDR3 is TGTGCCAGCGGTATACAGGGGGCCAAAAACATTCAGTACTTC. Its translation: CASGIQGAKNIQYF.

Worth noting for this clone: A far more abundant clone sits one base away, making this likely a read error. The rearrangement links TRBV2 to TRBJ2-6; unclear D gene. Germline V gene data show CDR1 as SNHLY and CDR2 as FYNNEI. The CDR3 is 15 residues long. The CDR3 nucleotides are TGTGCCAGCAAAGACACCTACGCTGGGTCCAACGTCCTGACTTTC. It codes for CASKDTYAGSNVLTF.

Many counts were recorded for this clone. The chain combines TRBV5-1 with TRBJ2-1; D possibly matches TRBD1 or TRBD2 (6 bases each). The CDR3 spans 14 residues. Trimming pared 3 bases from V and 6 bases from J, leaving 13 bases between. Per the germline V gene, CDR1 is SGHRS and CDR2 is YFSETQ. CDR3 loop: CASSSGVEGNEQFF. The CDR3 bases are TGCGCCAGCAGCTCAGGGGTGGAGGGCAATGAGCAGTTCTTC.

As for this clone: A far larger clone is just one base off, so this is likely a read error. The conserved phenylalanine or tryptophan is not found at the CDR3 terminus, so this likely reflects a read error. Other DNA variants within this sample encode the same CDR3. The chain uses TRBV30 and TRBJ2-4; unclear D gene. CDR1 and CDR2 from the germline V gene are GTSNPN and SVGIG (reference sequence). This CDR3 is built from 14 residues. Trimming shortened V by 2 bases and J by 5 bases, and 13 bases separated the two germline ends. The CDR3 reads CAWSSRGRENIQYL. The CDR3 DNA is TGTGCCTGGAGTTCACGCGGACGGGAAAACATTCAGTACCTC.

In this sample, this clone turned up once. This chain links TRBV28 with TRBJ1-5; no reliable D call. Germline CDR1 reads MDHEN; CDR2 reads SYDVKM. There are 13 residues in the CDR3. The germline V and J ends were trimmed by 3 bases and 6 bases, with 9 bases remaining between them. CDR3 in DNA: TGTGCCAGCAGTTTGGGCGGGGTTCAGCCCCAGCATTTT. It yields the protein CASSLGGVQPQHF.

J is TRBJ2-3 and V is TRBV28; 10 nucleotides agree with TRBD2. This CDR3 region has 18 residues. The junction had 13 bases not matched to a gene; V was cut back by 4 bases and J by 3 bases. CDR1 and CDR2 from the germline V gene are MDHEN and SYDVKM. The CDR3 region has the DNA TGTGCCAGCAGTTCCCCCTTGAGGCTAGCGGGAGTGACAGATACGCAGTATTTT. This sequence encodes CASSSPLRLAGVTDTQYF.